Listed here are 14 T cell receptor beta chains from one sample, sequenced in a study of blood T cell repertoires in COVID-19. The data were produced by immunoSEQ multiplex PCR, yet TCRdb's version contains in-frame clones alone and is incomplete. The sample yields approximately 150,000 clones, 65% to 80% seen once. Sequencing was done on a sample of PBMCs or T cells enriched from blood (not recorded which). These receptors were collected from a woman aged 70-85 years in a cohort exposed to, infected with or recovered from COVID-19 (not recorded which).

The chain links TRBV6-1 to TRBJ1-2; D is unresolved. V lost 1 base and J 7 bases, leaving 4 bases between the germline ends. Germline V gene data show CDR1 as MNHNS and CDR2 as SASEGT. This CDR3 contains 11 residues. The CDR3 region has the DNA TGTGCCAGCAGTGAAGATCGTGGCTACACCTTC. As protein: CASSEDRGYTF.

The chain recombines TRBV7-3 with TRBJ2-2; TRBD2 aligns across 9 bases. Germline CDR1 is SGHTA and CDR2 is FQGTGA. CDR3 length: 16 amino acids. With V trimmed by 5 bases and J by 3 bases, 7 bases remained unmatched. The chain's CDR3 is CASSRGTSRYTGELFF. CDR3 coding DNA: TGTGCCAGCAGCCGAGGGACTAGCAGATACACCGGGGAGCTGTTTTTT.

This chain uses TRBV5-8 with TRBJ2-2; D perhaps matches TRBD2 (6 bases). V lost 6 bases, J lost 4 bases, and 13 bases lay in between. Germline values: CDR1 SGHTS, CDR2 YDEGEE. This CDR3 comprises 14 residues. The CDR3 spells CASTPLGGTGELFF. The DNA for the CDR3 is TGTGCCAGCACCCCGTTGGGGGGCACCGGGGAGCTGTTTTTT.

The chain joins TRBV28 to TRBJ1-2; 7 nucleotides align to TRBD1. From germline, CDR1 is MDHEN and CDR2 SYDVKM. This CDR3 region has 15 residues. J was trimmed by 3 bases and V by 5 bases; bases with no gene match: 9. The DNA of the CDR3 is TGTGCCAGCAGTCCCCCGGGACAGTGGCACTATGGCTACACCTTC. As protein: CASSPPGQWHYGYTF.

V gene TRBV4-3 combines with J gene TRBJ1-1, with D hard to call. CDR1 and CDR2 (germline): LGHNA, YSLEER. Between the trimmed V and J ends, which lost 1 base and 8 bases, there was a span of 14 bases. The CDR3 covers 14 residues. The CDR3 region is CASSQVGLGGEAFF. CDR3 bases: TGCGCCAGCAGCCAAGTAGGCCTAGGAGGCGAAGCTTTCTTT.

This clone came up once. The chain has TRBV2 and TRBJ1-3; D gene uncertain. Germline CDR1 and CDR2: SNHLY and FYNNEI. This CDR3 has 14 residues. The V gene lost 3 bases and the J gene lost 4 bases, with 10 bases spanning the gap. The DNA for the CDR3 is TGTGCCAGCAGTGATGCGGGATCCGGAAACACCATATATTTT. Amino acids: CASSDAGSGNTIYF. The full variable domain, rest sourced from reference TRBV2 and TRBJ1-3, is EPEVTQTPSHQVTQMGQEVILRCVPISNHLYFYWYRQILGQKVEFLVSFYNNEISEKSEIFDDQFSVERPDGSNFTLKIRSTKLEDSAMYFCASSDAGSGNTIYFGEGSWLTVV.

V usage is TRBV5-1 and J usage is TRBJ2-1, with 12 bases that match TRBD1. The CDR3 extends over 14 amino acids. The junction had 9 bases not matched to a gene; V was cut back by 7 bases and J by 10 bases. CDR1 and CDR2 from the germline V gene are SGHRS and YFSETQ. The CDR3 sequence is CASQVGTGGGEQFF. In DNA, the CDR3 is TGCGCCAGCCAGGTGGGGACAGGGGGCGGCGAGCAGTTCTTC.

This chain uses TRBV11-2 with TRBJ2-7, with 9 positions matching TRBD2. This CDR3 is 15 amino acids long. V shed 7 bases and J 6 bases; nucleotides not matched to a gene: 13. Germline CDR1 SGHAT, CDR2 FQNNGV. The CDR3 region is CASTPGQGGRAEQYF. The CDR3 DNA sequence: TGTGCCAGCACCCCGGGCCAGGGCGGGAGGGCCGAGCAGTACTTC.

This sequence joins TRBV19 and TRBJ2-1; TRBD2 agrees at 10 bases. Trimming took 5 bases from V and 5 from J; bases not matched to a gene: 3. The germline CDR1 and CDR2 sequences are LNHDA and SQIVND (reference sequence). The CDR3 is 14 amino acids. As DNA, the CDR3 is TGTGCCAGTAGTCCGGGACTAGCGAACAATGAGCAGTTCTTC. This translates into CASSPGLANNEQFF.

As DNA, the CDR3 is TGTGCCAGCAGCGCTATGTACACTGAAGCTTTCTTT. Translating gives CASSAMYTEAFF. J is TRBJ1-1 and V is TRBV7-9; no definite D call. The germline V and J ends were trimmed by 5 bases and 3 bases, with 7 bases remaining between them. CDR3 length equals 12 residues. The germline V gene encodes CDR1 SEHNR and CDR2 FQNEAQ (reference sequence).

This clone has only a few counts. V and J are TRBV25-1 and TRBJ2-2; TRBD1 is a possible D gene (6 bases). The CDR3 length is 15 residues. The germline V and J ends were trimmed by 3 bases and 4 bases, with 12 bases remaining between them. Per germline, CDR1 MGHDK and CDR2 SYGVNS. CDR3 in amino acids: CASSDNRVRTGELFF. Here the CDR3 DNA reads TGTGCCAGCAGTGACAACAGGGTTCGCACCGGGGAGCTGTTTTTT. Filled out from reference TRBV25-1 and TRBJ2-2, the complete variable domain reads EADIYQTPRYLVIGTGKKITLECSQTMGHDKMYWYQQDPGMELHLIHYSYGVNSTEKGDLSSESTVSRIRTEHFPLTLESARPSHTSQYLCASSDNRVRTGELFFGEGSRLTVL.

J is TRBJ2-1 and V is TRBV9, with D possibly matching TRBD2 (6 bases). This CDR3 contains 15 residues. V lost 0 bases, J lost 6 bases, and 13 bases lay in between. CDR1 SGDLS and CDR2 YYNGEE come from the germline V gene. The CDR3 reads CASSVGTGAGNEQFF. The CDR3 nucleotides read TGTGCCAGCAGCGTAGGAACGGGAGCCGGCAATGAGCAGTTCTTC.

The CDR3 protein is CASSQGRTGMNTEAFF. The DNA of the CDR3 is TGTGCCAGCAGCCAAGGAAGGACAGGGATGAACACTGAAGCTTTCTTT. V gene TRBV3-1 (or the pseudogene TRBV3-2) combines with J gene TRBJ1-1; the match to TRBD1 covers 8 bases. The CDR3 loop spans 16 amino acids. The J segment lost 0 bases and the V segment lost 1 base, leaving 4 bases of the junction unmatched. Looked up from germline, CDR1 is LGHDT and CDR2 is YNNKEL (reference sequence).

As DNA, the CDR3 is TGTGCCAGCATATCGGGACAGGGAAGCGAGCAGTTCTTC. Protein: CASISGQGSEQFF. This sequence joins TRBV28 and TRBJ2-1; 9 bases map to TRBD1. Trimming cost V 7 bases and J 10 bases; bases outside gene matches: 8. The CDR3 has 13 residues. Germline CDR1 is MDHEN and CDR2 is SYDVKM.